This T cell receptor (beta chain) was identified during a study of patients and donors after allogeneic stem cell transplantation. CDR3 size: 15 residues. Between the trimmed V and J ends, which lost 0 bases and 0 bases, there was a span of 8 bases. The germline CDR1 and CDR2 sequences are MNHEY and SVGEGT. TCRdb analysed the RT-PCR reads with MiXCR anew, one entry per CDR3 protein. The sample consists of 410,000 or so distinct CDR3 sequences, 15% to 20% of them appearing once. The J gene is TRBJ1-2, the V gene TRBV6-2 or TRBV6-3; D is ambiguous. This sequence was found in a human donor who was either an allogeneic HSCT recipient or a stem cell or donor lymphocyte infusion donor (not recorded which). It is not recorded whose cells these are; they may come from a transplant donor. The sequencing sample was made of blood, either unsorted or a sorted T cell fraction (not recorded which). The CDR3 protein is CASSYSRGANYGYTF. In DNA form, the CDR3 reads TGTGCCAGCAGTTACTCACGCGGAGCTAACTATGGCTACACCTTC.